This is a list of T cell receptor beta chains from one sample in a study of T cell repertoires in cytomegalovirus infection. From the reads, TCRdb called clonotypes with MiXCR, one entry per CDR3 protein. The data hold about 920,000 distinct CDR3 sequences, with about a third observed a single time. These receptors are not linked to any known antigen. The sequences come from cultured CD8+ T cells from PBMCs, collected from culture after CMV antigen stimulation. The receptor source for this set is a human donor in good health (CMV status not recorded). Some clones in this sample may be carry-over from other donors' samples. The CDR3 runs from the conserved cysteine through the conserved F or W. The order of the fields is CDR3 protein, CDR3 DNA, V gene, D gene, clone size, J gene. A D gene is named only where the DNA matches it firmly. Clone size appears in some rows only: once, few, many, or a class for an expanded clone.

CASSSGPNTEAFF	TGTGCCAGCAGCTCGGGACCGAACACTGAAGCTTTCTTT	TRBV12-3/TRBV12-4	NA	many	TRBJ1-1
CASSYGTGGRTDTQYF	TGTGCCAGCAGTTACGGGACGGGGGGGCGCACAGATACGCAGTATTTT	TRBV6-5	TRBD2	few	TRBJ2-3
CAGSGSGANTGELFF	TGTGCCGGCAGTGGCTCGGGGGCGAACACCGGGGAGCTGTTTTTT	TRBV6-2/TRBV6-3	NA	NA	TRBJ2-2
CASSSRDPPLREGYTF	TGTGCCAGCAGTTCCCGGGACCCCCCTTTAAGAGAGGGCTACACCTTC	TRBV6-1	NA	many	TRBJ1-2
CASSIDGDNLVARYGYTF	TGTGCCAGCAGTATAGACGGGGACAATCTGGTTGCCCGCTATGGCTACACCTTC	TRBV27	NA	NA	TRBJ1-2
CASTLHSSYNEQFF	TGTGCCAGCACCTTACATAGCTCCTACAATGAGCAGTTCTTC	TRBV6-8	NA	NA	TRBJ2-1
CASSSGSGGYEQYF	TGTGCCAGCAGTTCGGGGAGCGGGGGCTACGAGCAGTACTTC	TRBV27	TRBD2	NA	TRBJ2-7
CASLPLTGYYEQYF	TGTGCCAGCCTCCCCCTGACAGGGTACTACGAGCAGTACTTC	TRBV27	TRBD1	NA	TRBJ2-7
CASTGAWDTEAFF	TGTGCCAGTACCGGGGCTTGGGACACTGAAGCTTTCTTT	TRBV19	NA	few	TRBJ1-1
CASIDRGRANVLTF	TGTGCCAGCATCGACAGGGGAAGGGCCAACGTCCTGACTTTC	TRBV7-6	TRBD1	NA	TRBJ2-6
CATTSRHKDTGELFF	TGTGCCACCACCTCAAGGCACAAGGACACCGGGGAGCTGTTTTTT	TRBV19	NA	few	TRBJ2-2
CASSLAGSPDF	TGTGCCAGCAGCTTAGCGGGGAGTCCTGACTTC	TRBV11-2	NA	NA	TRBJ2-7
CASSTTDEKLFF	TGTGCCAGCAGTACCACAGATGAAAAACTGTTTTTT	TRBV12-3/TRBV12-4	NA	NA	TRBJ1-4